What follows are 32 T cell receptor beta chains derived from one specimen sequenced in a study of T-cell memory formation after mild COVID-19 (dated by TCRdb to the early 2020s). The library was built by means of 5' RACE. The sequencer listed for this sample is Illumina NovaSeq 6000. TCRdb took the public reads, trimmed them with fastp at Q25, ran MiXCR for clone calling and kept in-frame beta chains. Identical CDR3 protein sequences are pooled into one entry, listed with their most common genes and DNA. This sample lists roughly 450,000 distinct CDR3 sequences; about 20% were detected once. The ten largest clonotypes hold 12% of the sample. Sequencing was performed on PBMCs or a T cell subset sorted from them (not recorded which). The receptor set was obtained from an adult woman who had mild COVID-19 (a few samples of this study predate the infection). The sample titles of this study are shuffled in the database, so cell type and time point are left out; the donor was told from shared clones.

V gene TRBV7-6 combines with J gene TRBJ2-7, with D perhaps TRBD1 or TRBD2 (5 bases each). Trimming cost V 3 bases and J 3 bases, with 12 bases left between them. Germline values: CDR1 SGHVS, CDR2 FNYEAQ. The CDR3 extends over 14 amino acids. This CDR3 is CASSFDGASYEQYF. The CDR3 DNA is TGTGCCAGCAGCTTTGACGGGGCTAGCTACGAGCAGTACTTC.

The CDR3 DNA is TGTGCCAGCAGCTTAATGGCGGGAGGGCCCTCGAGAACAGATACGCAGTATTTT. This sequence encodes CASSLMAGGPSRTDTQYF. The rearrangement joins TRBV13 to TRBJ2-3, with 9 nucleotides matching TRBD2. The CDR3 runs to 18 residues. Germline-derived CDR1 and CDR2 are PRHDT and FYEKMQ (reference sequence). Trimming cost V 2 bases and J 3 bases; bases outside gene matches: 12.

This clonotype occurred many times. The chain combines TRBV12-3 or TRBV12-4 with TRBJ1-6; no clear D. V lost 6 bases and J lost 0, with 6 bases in between. CDR3 length: 14 amino acids. This chain's CDR3 is CASSPGSYNSPLHF. Written as DNA, the CDR3 is TGTGCCAGCAGCCCAGGCTCCTATAATTCACCCCTCCACTTT.

The chain links TRBV12-3 or TRBV12-4 to TRBJ2-1; the D gene is possibly TRBD2 (6 bases). V dropped 6 bases and J dropped 14 bases, with 14 bases sitting between them. The CDR3 spans 11 residues. CDR3 sequence (DNA): TGTGCCAGCAGGGCCGGGACTCCGGAGTTCTTC. This codes for CASRAGTPEFF.

The rearrangement uses TRBV24-1 and TRBJ2-1; D unresolved. Trimming shortened V by 7 bases and J by 9 bases, and 9 bases separated the two germline ends. Germline CDR1 reads KGHDR; CDR2 reads SFDVKD. The CDR3 has 11 residues. CDR3: CATSGGGEQFF. The CDR3 DNA follows: TGTGCCACCAGCGGCGGTGGTGAGCAGTTCTTC.

The chain couples TRBV5-4 to TRBJ2-1; the match to TRBD2 covers 9 bases. The V segment lost 4 bases and the J segment 0 bases; nucleotides outside the gene matches: 8. Germline V CDR1 and CDR2: SGHNT, YYREEE (reference sequence). The CDR3 totals 17 residues. The CDR3 region has the DNA TGTGCCAGCAGCCGGCTAGCGGGGACGAGCTCCTACAATGAGCAGTTCTTC. It yields the protein CASSRLAGTSSYNEQFF.

The genes are TRBV14 and TRBJ2-5, with D possibly being TRBD1 (6 bases). The V gene's germline CDR1 is SGHDN and CDR2 FVKESK. The V end was cut by 4 bases, the J end by 2 bases, with 23 bases between. The CDR3 has 18 residues. The chain's CDR3 is CASSRKGGRLRRQETQYF. In DNA, the CDR3 is TGTGCCAGCAGCCGAAAAGGGGGAAGACTGAGGAGGCAAGAGACCCAGTACTTC.

This clonotype was seen ten or more times. The chain combines TRBV4-3 with TRBJ1-1; possibly TRBD1 for D (6 bases). Germline-derived CDR1 and CDR2 are LGHNA and YSLEER. The CDR3 is 14 amino acids. The V and J ends lost 2 bases and 1 base respectively, with 8 bases between them. CDR3 protein: CASSQPGQNTEAFF. CDR3 nucleotide sequence: TGCGCCAGCAGCCAACCGGGACAGAACACTGAAGCTTTCTTT.

CDR3 DNA sequence: TGTGCCAGCAGTGTGGGACTAGCGGGAGTCGGGGATACGCAGTATTTT. Its protein is CASSVGLAGVGDTQYF. V is TRBV2 and J is TRBJ2-3, with 14 positions matching TRBD2. V gave up 4 bases and J gave up 6 bases; unmatched junction bases: 6. The CDR3 is 16 amino acids. Germline V gives CDR1 SNHLY, CDR2 FYNNEI.

This clonotype was found a few times. The rearrangement uses TRBV9 and TRBJ2-5; 7 nucleotides line up with TRBD1. The CDR3 length is 17 residues. The trim removed 3 bases at V and 2 bases at J, leaving 13 bases unmatched. CDR1 SGDLS and CDR2 YYNGEE come from the germline V gene. This CDR3 reads CASSDSTGTDLQETQYF. For the CDR3, the DNA is TGTGCCAGCAGCGACTCAACCGGGACAGACCTACAAGAGACCCAGTACTTC.

There are a few counts of this clonotype. The chain recombines TRBV10-3 with TRBJ1-1; D possibly corresponds to TRBD1 (5 bases). In germline, CDR1 is ENHRY, CDR2 SYGVKD. V was cut by 2 bases and J by 4 bases, with 11 bases left in between. The CDR3 spans 14 residues. CDR3 in amino acids: CAISEKGLGTEAFF. The CDR3, as DNA: TGTGCCATCAGTGAGAAGGGGCTGGGCACTGAAGCTTTCTTT.

This clonotype turned up a few times. This chain links TRBV7-9 with TRBJ2-3, with 8 bases aligning to TRBD2. CDR1 SEHNR and CDR2 FQNEAQ come from the germline V gene (reference sequence). This CDR3 spans 16 amino acids. V lost 4 bases to trimming and J lost 3 bases; unmatched junction nucleotides: 9. The CDR3 DNA follows: TGTGCCAGCAGCTCGTGGCGGCGGGAGGAGACAGATACGCAGTATTTT. This codes for CASSSWRREETDTQYF. Based on the CDR3 plus reference TRBV7-9 and TRBJ2-3, the full variable domain is DTGVSQNPRHKITKRGQNVTFRCDPISEHNRLYWYRQTLGQGPEFLTYFQNEAQLEKSRLLSDRFSAERPKGSFSTLEIQRTEQGDSAMYLCASSSWRREETDTQYFGPGTRLTVL.

The genes are TRBV11-2 and TRBJ2-3; D is uncertain. Per the germline V gene, CDR1 is SGHAT and CDR2 is FQNNGV. V shed 5 bases and J shed 3 bases, with 12 bases lying between them. The CDR3 consists of 14 residues. The CDR3 DNA reads TGTGCCAGCAGCCTCCGGGTCTTAACAGATACGCAGTATTTT. Translation: CASSLRVLTDTQYF.

The chain employs TRBV12-3 or TRBV12-4 and TRBJ2-1; D perhaps matches TRBD2 (6 bases). Between the trimmed V and J ends, which lost 5 bases and 10 bases, there was a span of 15 bases. The CDR3 is 13 amino acids. CDR3 nucleotide sequence: TGTGCCAGCAGTCCCGGGACTCACGCCGAGCAGTTCTTC. This codes for CASSPGTHAEQFF.

The chain carries TRBV27 and TRBJ2-5; 7 bases agree with TRBD2. After removal of 2 bases from V and 5 bases from J, the junction contained 5 bases not matched to a gene. Germline CDR1 reads MNHEY; CDR2 reads SMNVEV (reference sequence). The CDR3 sequence is 14 residues long. The CDR3 bases are TGTGCCAGCAGTTTAAGACCGCGGGGGGAGACCCAGTACTTC. It specifies CASSLRPRGETQYF.

In its sample, this clonotype is medium-sized. The gene calls are TRBV5-1 and TRBJ2-7; perhaps TRBD2 as D (5 bases). This CDR3 is built from 14 residues. Trimming shortened V by 4 bases and J by 7 bases, and 18 bases separated the two germline ends. CDR1 SGHRS and CDR2 YFSETQ come from the germline V gene. CDR3 residues: CASSAAVGVGEQYF. The CDR3 nucleotides are TGCGCCAGCAGCGCGGCCGTCGGGGTTGGGGAGCAGTACTTC.

The J gene is TRBJ1-2, the V gene TRBV5-6; no clear D. Germline CDR1 reads SGHDT; CDR2 reads YYEEEE. Trimming shortened V by 2 bases and J by 5 bases, and 16 bases separated the two germline ends. This CDR3 comprises 15 residues. The CDR3 protein is CASSLRPWGWYGYTF. The DNA of the CDR3 is TGTGCCAGCAGCTTACGACCCTGGGGATGGTATGGCTACACCTTC.

The chain is built from TRBV14 and TRBJ2-5; 8 positions match TRBD1. After removal of 0 bases from V and 4 bases from J, the junction contained 7 bases not matched to a gene. The germline CDR1 and CDR2 sequences are SGHDN and FVKESK. The length of the CDR3 is 16 residues. The CDR3 sequence: CASSQDWQGARETQYF. In nucleotides, the CDR3 is TGTGCCAGCAGCCAAGATTGGCAGGGGGCGAGAGAGACCCAGTACTTC.

With respect to this clonotype: One end of the junction does not line up with germline, which may come from a read error. V gene TRBV20-1 combines with J gene TRBJ2-3; TRBD2 matches 14 bases. The CDR3 is 13 residues long. Germline values: CDR1 DFQATT, CDR2 SNEGSKA (reference sequence). CDR3: CSARDGGGTSGSF. The CDR3 DNA is TGCAGTGCTAGAGATGGTGGAGGGACTAGCGGGAGTTTT.

This clonotype was counted at least ten times. J is TRBJ2-2 and V is TRBV2, with D maybe TRBD1 (5 bases). The CDR3 contains 17 residues. Germline CDR1 and CDR2: SNHLY and FYNNEI. The ends were cut back, 2 bases at V and 4 bases at J, with 17 bases in the middle. CDR3 in amino acids: CASSELGQMVGTGELFF. In nucleotides, the CDR3 is TGTGCCAGCAGTGAACTGGGGCAGATGGTAGGCACCGGGGAGCTGTTTTTT.

This clonotype was counted a few times. The chain joins TRBV7-2 to TRBJ2-3, with TRBD2 matching 11 bases. The CDR3 is 16 residues long. V was pared by 1 base and J by 4 bases, with 4 bases of the junction left unmatched. Germline V gene data show CDR1 as SGHTA and CDR2 as FQGNSA. CDR3 DNA: TGTGCCAGCAGCTTAGGGCTAGCGGGAGGATCAGATACGCAGTATTTT. Translating it yields CASSLGLAGGSDTQYF.

J is TRBJ2-5 and V is TRBV6-2 or TRBV6-3; no definite D call. Germline CDR1 and CDR2: MNHEY and SVGEGT. CDR3 length equals 11 residues. Trimming pared 8 bases from V and 8 bases from J, leaving 12 bases between. The CDR3 region has the DNA TGTGCCAGCGAGTCCCTGAGAACCCAGTACTTC. Translating gives CASESLRTQYF.

V gene TRBV20-1 combines with J gene TRBJ1-3; D unresolved. Germline CDR1 is DFQATT and CDR2 is SNEGSKA (reference sequence). This CDR3 region has 15 residues. Trimming stripped 1 base from V and 0 bases from J, with 10 bases between. For the CDR3, the DNA is TGCAGTGCTAGAGGGACGGCAAGCTCTGGAAACACCATATATTTT. It codes for CSARGTASSGNTIYF.

The sample holds a few counts of this clonotype. This chain joins TRBV20-1 and TRBJ2-1, with 12 bases that match TRBD2. Germline assignment: CDR1 DFQATT and CDR2 SNEGSKA (reference sequence). The CDR3 length is 18 residues. The V gene end was trimmed by 6 bases and the J gene end by 1 base; junction bases not matched to a gene: 13. CDR3 region: CSARLLGLAGSSYNEQFF. The CDR3 nucleotides are TGCAGTGCCAGACTACTCGGACTAGCGGGATCGTCCTACAATGAGCAGTTCTTC.

The sample holds a few counts of this clonotype. The gene calls are TRBV4-1 and TRBJ2-5, with unresolved D. The CDR3 covers 15 residues. The V and J ends lost 0 bases and 2 bases respectively, with 10 bases between them. The germline V gene encodes CDR1 MGHRA and CDR2 YSYEKL. The CDR3 here is CASSQEGAFQETQYF. As DNA, the CDR3 is TGCGCCAGCAGCCAAGAAGGAGCGTTTCAAGAGACCCAGTACTTC.

This clonotype was counted ten times or more. V gene TRBV4-1 combines with J gene TRBJ2-1, with D perhaps matching TRBD1 (5 bases). The germline gives CDR1 MGHRA, CDR2 YSYEKL. The V end lost 1 base, the J end lost 9 bases, and 10 bases lay between the germline ends. The CDR3 is 13 residues long. The CDR3 DNA follows: TGCGCCAGCAGCCAAGCTTTTGGGGCTGAGCAGTTCTTC. It codes for CASSQAFGAEQFF.

This chain uses TRBV7-9 with TRBJ1-2; D is unresolved. The length of the CDR3 is 15 residues. The V end lost 2 bases, the J end lost 4 bases, and 14 bases lay between the germline ends. CDR1 and CDR2 (germline): SEHNR, FQNEAQ (reference sequence). The CDR3 loop is CASSLLLAHLYGYTF. CDR3 in DNA: TGTGCCAGCAGCTTACTTTTGGCACACCTCTATGGCTACACCTTC.

This clonotype was detected many times. The rearrangement joins TRBV4-1 to TRBJ2-1; maybe TRBD2 (7 bases). CDR3 length equals 19 residues. Per the germline V gene, CDR1 is MGHRA and CDR2 is YSYEKL. V was pared by 0 bases and J by 0 bases, with 18 bases between. This CDR3 reads CASSQDSIGGASSYNEQFF. The CDR3 bases are TGCGCCAGCAGCCAAGATAGCATTGGGGGGGCCAGCTCCTACAATGAGCAGTTCTTC.

The rearrangement links TRBV7-2 to TRBJ2-1; D is perhaps TRBD2 (6 bases). V was trimmed by 7 bases and J by 2 bases, leaving 15 bases between them. Per germline, CDR1 SGHTA and CDR2 FQGNSA. This CDR3 is 15 amino acids long. The CDR3 loop reads CASTPRSGTYNEQFF. In DNA, the CDR3 is TGTGCCAGCACTCCGCGTAGCGGCACCTACAATGAGCAGTTCTTC.

The V call is TRBV7-8, the J call TRBJ2-1, with 8 nucleotides matching TRBD2. Per germline, CDR1 SGHVS and CDR2 FQNEAQ. Losses at the gene ends were 6 bases for V and 3 bases for J; bases not matched to a gene: 10. CDR3 size: 16 residues. As DNA, the CDR3 is TGTGCCAGCAGTTCCAGGCCGGGGACTAGCTACAATGAGCAGTTCTTC. This gives the protein CASSSRPGTSYNEQFF.

This clonotype was found a few times. V usage is TRBV5-1 and J usage is TRBJ1-5; 11 positions agree with TRBD1. Germline V gives CDR1 SGHRS, CDR2 YFSETQ. J gave up 5 bases and V 0 bases, and 1 base lay outside the gene matches. The CDR3 runs 15 residues. The CDR3 DNA is TGCGCCAGCAGCTTGGGGGGACAGGGGGATCAGCCCCAGCATTTT. This encodes CASSLGGQGDQPQHF.

This chain uses TRBV7-9 with TRBJ2-3; D gene unclear. The germline gives CDR1 SEHNR, CDR2 FQNEAQ (reference sequence). The CDR3 consists of 13 residues. V shed 5 bases and J shed 6 bases, with 12 bases lying between them. The CDR3 region has the DNA TGTGCCAGCAGCCTTGCCTCATCGGATACGCAGTATTTT. Protein sequence: CASSLASSDTQYF. The full variable domain, with the rest looked up from reference TRBV7-9 and TRBJ2-3, is DTGVSQNPRHKITKRGQNVTFRCDPISEHNRLYWYRQTLGQGPEFLTYFQNEAQLEKSRLLSDRFSAERPKGSFSTLEIQRTEQGDSAMYLCASSLASSDTQYFGPGTRLTVL.